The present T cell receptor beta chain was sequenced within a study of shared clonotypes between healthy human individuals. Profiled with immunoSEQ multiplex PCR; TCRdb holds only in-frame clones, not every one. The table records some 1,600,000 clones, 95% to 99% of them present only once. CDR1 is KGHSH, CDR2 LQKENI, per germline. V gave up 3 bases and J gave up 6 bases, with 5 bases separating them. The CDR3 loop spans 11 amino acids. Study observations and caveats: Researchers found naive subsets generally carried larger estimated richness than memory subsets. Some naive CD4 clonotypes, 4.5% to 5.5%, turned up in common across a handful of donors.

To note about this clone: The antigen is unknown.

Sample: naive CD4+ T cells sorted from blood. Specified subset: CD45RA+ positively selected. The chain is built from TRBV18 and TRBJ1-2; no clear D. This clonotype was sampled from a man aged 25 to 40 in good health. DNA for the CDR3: TGTGCCAGCTCACCTTCGAATGGCTACACCTTC. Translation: CASSPSNGYTF.